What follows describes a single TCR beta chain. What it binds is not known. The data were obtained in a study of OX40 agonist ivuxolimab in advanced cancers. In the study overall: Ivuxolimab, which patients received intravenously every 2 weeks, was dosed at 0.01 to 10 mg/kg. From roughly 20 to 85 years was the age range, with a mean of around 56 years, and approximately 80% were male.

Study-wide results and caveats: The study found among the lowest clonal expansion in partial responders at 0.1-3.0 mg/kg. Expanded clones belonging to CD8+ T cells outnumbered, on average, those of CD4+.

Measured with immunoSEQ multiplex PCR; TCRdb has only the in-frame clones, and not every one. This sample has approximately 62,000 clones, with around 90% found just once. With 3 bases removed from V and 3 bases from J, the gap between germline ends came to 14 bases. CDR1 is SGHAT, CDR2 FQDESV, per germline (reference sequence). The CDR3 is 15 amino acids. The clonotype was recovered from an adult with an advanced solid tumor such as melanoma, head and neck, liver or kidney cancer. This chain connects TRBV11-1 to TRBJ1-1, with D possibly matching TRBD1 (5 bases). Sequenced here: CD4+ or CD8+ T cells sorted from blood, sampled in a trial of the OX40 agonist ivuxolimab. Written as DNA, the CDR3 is TGTGCCAGCAGCTTCGCGGGGGGAGGGGACACTGAAGCTTTCTTT. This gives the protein CASSFAGGGDTEAFF.